This note documents a single T cell receptor (beta chain) sequence. Its antigen is currently unknown. The protocol attached unique molecular identifiers to individual cDNA molecules. TCRdb re-called the 5' RACE reads through MiXCR, storing one row per CDR3 protein. The table has 100,000 or so distinct CDR3 sequences, around 12% seen once. CDR3 size: 16 residues. Trimming cost V 4 bases and J 0 bases, with 17 bases left between them. The germline CDR1 and CDR2 sequences are SQVTM and ANQGSEA. This entry is derived from a study of early T cells in non-severe SARS-CoV-2 infection. Notes on the study in general: Matching results from VDJdb favored anti-spike CD8 responses, leaving private and CD4 specificities undetected.

This rearrangement joins TRBV29-1 to TRBJ2-3, with D perhaps matching TRBD2 (5 bases). The sequence came from an adult who was a healthcare worker with PCR-confirmed SARS-CoV-2 infection or an uninfected control (not recorded which). Sample: whole blood. The DNA for the CDR3 is TGCAGCGTTGTCAAGGGAGTCGGGGAGAGCACAGATACGCAGTATTTT. Translating it yields CSVVKGVGESTDTQYF.